The rows below give T cell receptor beta chains drawn from one sample of a study of CD8 T cells in Susac syndrome. MiXCR, applied by TCRdb to the immunoSEQ multiplex PCR reads, yields one record per CDR3 protein. The data contain approximately 260,000 distinct CDR3 sequences, roughly 95% of them singletons. The specimen sequenced was CD4+ T cells from PBMCs. The receptors stem from a human donor with Susac syndrome. Each CDR3 is given with its conserved first and last residue. D genes are given only for firm matches. Clone size appears in some rows only: once, few, many, or a class for an expanded clone.

j_call clone_size d_call v_call cdr3_nt cdr3_aa
TRBJ1-4 few NA TRBV6-5 TGTGCCAGCAGTTTAGGAGAAAAACTGTTTTTT CASSLGEKLFF
TRBJ2-5 NA NA TRBV7-9 TGTGCCAGCAGCATCCGACAGTCGGGGGAGACCCAGTACTTC CASSIRQSGETQYF
TRBJ2-1 NA TRBD2 TRBV15 TGTGCCACCAGCAGAACTCAAGCGGGAGGGCCCTCGGCAGAGCAGTTCTTC CATSRTQAGGPSAEQFF
TRBJ2-1 NA NA TRBV20-1 TGCAGTGCTAGACTGACTTACTCCTACAATGAGCAGTTCTTC CSARLTYSYNEQFF
TRBJ2-7 few NA TRBV18 TGTGCCAGCTCACCAGATTACGAGCAGTACTTC CASSPDYEQYF
TRBJ2-1 NA NA TRBV29-1 TGCAGCGTAGATCGCCTGAGCTCCTACAATGAGCAGTTCTTC CSVDRLSSYNEQFF
TRBJ1-1 NA NA TRBV13 TGTGCCAGCAGCCCCCTTTTCACTGAAGCTTTCTTT CASSPLFTEAFF
TRBJ1-2 NA NA TRBV6-5 TGTGCCAGCGGCCGTAACGACTATGGCTACACCTTC CASGRNDYGYTF
TRBJ1-1 NA NA TRBV20-1 TGCAGTGCTAGAGACGCACAGGGCGGCACTGAAGCTTTCTTT CSARDAQGGTEAFF
TRBJ2-5 NA NA TRBV29-1 TGCAGCGTTGAGCCTAACCGTAGCGGGACCCAGTACTTC CSVEPNRSGTQYF
TRBJ1-2 NA TRBD1 TRBV29-1 TGCAGCGTCGCGGGACAGGGACAGGATGGCTACACCTTC CSVAGQGQDGYTF
TRBJ2-4 once TRBD2 TRBV7-3 TGTGCCAGCAGCTTGGGACTAGGAAACATTCAGTACTTC CASSLGLGNIQYF
TRBJ1-3 NA NA TRBV20-1 TGCAGTGCTAGAGATCGTCGCCAGACTGGAAACACCATATATTTT CSARDRRQTGNTIYF
TRBJ1-5 NA NA TRBV19 TGTGCCAGTAGTATAGTTGGGAAGTATCAGCCCCAGCATTTT CASSIVGKYQPQHF
TRBJ1-2 NA NA TRBV29-1 TGCAGCGTTGAAGGGGGAAGGATGTCCAACTATGGCTACACCTTC CSVEGGRMSNYGYTF
TRBJ1-5 once NA TRBV28 TGTGCCAGCAGTTCCGACACCTCAGGCAATCAGCCCCAGCATTTT CASSSDTSGNQPQHF
TRBJ1-5 NA NA TRBV6-1 TGTGCCAGCAACTCGGGCGAGAGCAATCAGCCCCAGCATTTT CASNSGESNQPQHF
TRBJ2-1 NA NA TRBV4-2 TGTGCCAGCAGCCAAGCCGGGGACTCCAATGAGCAGTTCTTC CASSQAGDSNEQFF
TRBJ2-7 NA TRBD1 TRBV2 TGTGCCAGCAGGGGACAGGGGCACTACGAGCAGTACTTC CASRGQGHYEQYF
TRBJ1-1 NA TRBD1 TRBV29-1 TGCAGCGTTGAACGACAGGGTGGTACTGAAGCTTTCTTT CSVERQGGTEAFF
TRBJ2-5 NA TRBD2 TRBV20-1 TGCAGTGCTGGACTAGTACGAGAGACCCAGTACTTC CSAGLVRETQYF
TRBJ2-5 NA NA TRBV11-2 TGTGCCAGCAGCTTGGACCTCCAAGAGACCCAGTACTTC CASSLDLQETQYF
TRBJ1-2 NA NA TRBV3-1 TGTGCCAGCAGCCCCGGGACAATCCATGGCTACACCTTC CASSPGTIHGYTF
TRBJ2-1 NA NA TRBV24-1 TGTGCCACCAGTGATTGGTCGGGGGGCGATGAGCAGTTCTTC CATSDWSGGDEQFF
TRBJ2-4 NA NA TRBV9 TGTGCCAGCAGCGTAGACGATATAAACATTCAGTACTTC CASSVDDINIQYF
TRBJ1-2 NA TRBD1 TRBV7-9 TGTGCCAGCAGCTTCGTCCGGGACAGGGGGACTGGCTACACCTTC CASSFVRDRGTGYTF
TRBJ1-2 NA NA TRBV20-1 TGCAGACCGACAGGTGACGGCTACACCTTC CRPTGDGYTF
TRBJ2-1 NA NA TRBV2 TGTGCCAGCAGTGTTCGGATTGTCTTC CASSVRIVF
TRBJ1-1 NA NA TRBV9 TGTGCCAGCAGCGTAGCTAGCAGGGGAGGGTCCGAAGTTTTCTTT CASSVASRGGSEVFF
TRBJ1-2 NA NA TRBV7-9 TGTGCCAGCAGACTTGGCTCCGGATATGGCTACACCTTC CASRLGSGYGYTF
TRBJ1-2 NA NA TRBV3-1 TGTGCCAGCAGCCAAGAAAGGGGGTTTAACTATGGCTACACCTTC CASSQERGFNYGYTF
TRBJ2-5 NA NA TRBV29-1 TGCAGCGTTGAATTGGGGGTGGAGACCCAGTACTTC CSVELGVETQYF
TRBJ1-2 NA NA TRBV19 TGTGCCAGTACCACAGGGTCCAACTATGGCTACACCTTC CASTTGSNYGYTF
TRBJ1-1 NA NA TRBV20-1 TGCAGTTTTCCGAGGGTGGACAGTAACACTGAAGCTTTCTTT CSFPRVDSNTEAFF
TRBJ2-2 NA TRBD2 TRBV20-1 TGCAGTGCTAGAACCCTAATGGCGGGAGGTCCGGGGAACACCGGGGAGCTGTTTTTT CSARTLMAGGPGNTGELFF
TRBJ1-5 NA NA TRBV24-1 TGTGCCACCAGTGCTTCGGCAGGCTATCAGCCCCAGCATTTT CATSASAGYQPQHF
TRBJ2-6 NA NA TRBV19 TGTGCCAGTAGTCCGCGACAGATCTCTGGGGCCAACGTCCTGACTTTC CASSPRQISGANVLTF
TRBJ2-7 NA TRBD1 TRBV7-6 TGTGCCAGCAGCTCTACAGGGGATATAGGGGAGCAGTACTTC CASSSTGDIGEQYF
TRBJ2-5 NA NA TRBV25-1 TGTGCCAGCAGCTTCGGACAGAGGTACCAAGAGACCCAGTACTTC CASSFGQRYQETQYF
TRBJ2-1 NA TRBD2 TRBV25-1 TGTGCCAGCAGTGTGTCGGGCGGGAGGGACCCCTACAATGAGCAGTTCTTC CASSVSGGRDPYNEQFF
TRBJ2-7 NA TRBD2 TRBV12-3/TRBV12-4 TGTGCCAGCAGTCGGACGAGCGGGATACGGACCCCCTACGAGCAGTACTTC CASSRTSGIRTPYEQYF
TRBJ2-7 once TRBD2 TRBV4-2 TGTGCCAGCAGCCAGCGGGAGTACACCTACGAGCAGTACTTC CASSQREYTYEQYF
TRBJ2-7 NA NA TRBV29-1 TGCAGCGTTGAACGCGAGACAGGACCCCTCCTAGAGCAGTACTTC CSVERETGPLLEQYF
TRBJ1-1 NA TRBD1 TRBV7-3 TGTGCCAGCCGTGATACAGGGGGCAGGACTGAAGCTTTCTTT CASRDTGGRTEAFF